The clone carrying this T cell receptor (beta chain) was detected a few times. The antigen is undetermined. In TCRdb, the RT-PCR reads were re-called with MiXCR into one record per CDR3 protein. The data contain 30,000 to 40,000 distinct CDR3 sequences, less than 70% of them singletons. This CDR3 comprises 15 residues. With V trimmed by 0 bases and J by 2 bases, 5 bases remained unmatched. From germline, CDR1 is SQVTM and CDR2 ANQGSEA. This sample was taken from a study of yellow fever vaccine responses in identical twins. Study outcomes and limitations: After vaccination, twins' T cell response reportedly seemed partly convergent, partly personalized.

Specimen: T cells from blood (PBMCs), unsorted or a sorted subset (not recorded which), collected before or after yellow fever vaccination (not recorded which). The source of this sequence is a woman aged 18-35 years who received the yellow fever vaccine. V gene TRBV29-1 combines with J gene TRBJ2-3; TRBD2 matches at 7 bases. The CDR3 bases are TGCAGCGTTGAAGATGGGGACTACTACACAGATACGCAGTATTTT. Translating gives CSVEDGDYYTDTQYF.